The subject of this entry is one T cell receptor (beta chain). Its antigen is unidentified. PBMCs were obtained from roughly 9.5 ml of fresh peripheral blood. CDR3 size: 13 residues. Germline CDR1 is SQVTM and CDR2 is ANQGSEA. Amplification from RNA transcripts yielded the TCR beta CDR3 regions. RT-PCR with HTBI primers came first, then second-round multiplex PCR. Each CDR3 protein is one row after TCRdb ran MiXCR on the multiplex PCR reads. The top ten hold 40% to 55% of the sample, which has about 740,000 distinct CDR3 sequences, around 40% seen once. This record comes from a study of Graves' ophthalmopathy and Graves' hyperthyroidism. About the study: There was a collection of peripheral blood at initial diagnosis, before any treatment.

Study outcomes and limitations: Clonotypes were expanded in thyroid at above 0.001 frequency, and most also appeared in blood.

This chain uses TRBV29-1 with TRBJ2-6, with a possible D match to TRBD2 (5 bases). Sequencing was carried out using peripheral blood. The clonotype comes from an adult man with Graves' ophthalmopathy. CDR3 amino acids: CSSDYSGANVLTF. The CDR3 DNA reads TGCAGTTCCGACTACTCTGGGGCCAACGTCCTGACTTTC.